The rows below give T cell receptor beta chains drawn from one sample of a study of tumor-infiltrating lymphocytes in primary liver carcinoma. One entry per CDR3 protein, called by TCRdb with MiXCR from the multiplex PCR reads. The sample lists some 180,000 distinct CDR3 sequences, around four fifths occurring once. Material: tumor tissue from primary liver carcinoma. The origin of the receptors is a man aged 40-49 years with primary liver carcinoma and hepatitis B virus infection. Each CDR3 is given with its conserved first and last residue. A D gene is named only where the DNA matches it firmly. Not every row has a clone size; where given, it reads once, few, many or a size class.

D gene	V gene	J gene	CDR3 length	clone size	CDR3 DNA	CDR3 protein
.	TRBV6-2/TRBV6-3	TRBJ1-5	18	.	TGTGCCAGCAGTCACATCCTTCGGACCTTGGCCCCGAATCAGCGCCAGCATTTT	CASSHILRTLAPNQRQHF
.	TRBV10-3	TRBJ2-5	14	.	TGTGCCATCAGTGTGACAAGGTTGGGAGAGACCCAGTACTTC	CAISVTRLGETQYF
.	TRBV29-1	TRBJ2-2	14	.	TGCAGCGTTTCCGAACCGGGGAACACCAGGGAGCTGTTTTTT	CSVSEPGNTRELFF
.	TRBV11-1	TRBJ2-6	14	few	TGTGCCAGCAGCTGGAACCCTGGGGCTAACGTCCTGACTTTT	CASSWNPGANVLTF
.	TRBV11-3	TRBJ2-1	14	medium-sized	TGTGCCAGCAGCTTGACTAGTATTATCGATGAGCAGTTCTTC	CASSLTSIIDEQFF
TRBD2	TRBV6-1	TRBJ2-1	16	.	TGTGCCAACAGTGCCATAGGGACTAGTTTTGCGAGTGAGCAGTTCTTC	CANSAIGTSFASEQFF
.	TRBV13	TRBJ2-1	14	.	TGTACCAGCAGCCGCTCGAGGAACTTCGATGAGCAGTTCTTC	CTSSRSRNFDEQFF
.	TRBV29-1	TRBJ1-1	13	.	TGCAGCGTTGGGGGGGGGGCGACCACTGAAGCTTTCTTT	CSVGGGATTEAFF
.	TRBV10-3	TRBJ1-3	15	many	TGTGCCATCAGTGAGTTTGGACAGTCGGGGGACACCATATATTTT	CAISEFGQSGDTIYF
TRBD2	TRBV20-1	TRBJ2-5	12	.	TGCAGTGCTAGATCGGGGGGTCAGACCCAGTGCTTC	CSARSGGQTQCF
TRBD2	TRBV29-1	TRBJ2-1	15	.	TGCAGCGTTGGACTAACGGGAGGGTTTTACAATGGGCAGTTCTTC	CSVGLTGGFYNGQFF
.	TRBV7-2	TRBJ2-7	15	.	TGTGCCAGCAACCGGGGCCGACAGGATACCTACGAGCAGTACTTC	CASNRGRQDTYEQYF
TRBD2	TRBV6-6	TRBJ2-3	16	.	TGTGCCACCCGACTAGCGGGAGGTCCCCGCTCAGATACACAGTATTTT	CATRLAGGPRSDTQYF
.	TRBV14	TRBJ2-7	13	.	TGTGCCAGCATCCAAGATCAGGAACGGGATCAGTACTTC	CASIQDQERDQYF
.	TRBV30	TRBJ2-6	12	once	TGTGCCCTCCACTCTGGGGTCAACGTCCCGACTTTC	CALHSGVNVPTF
.	TRBV6-1	TRBJ2-6	18	.	.	CVSSGYRDPTSVANVLTF
.	TRBV11-2	TRBJ2-1	16	.	TGCGCCAACAGCTTAGATCGTTCAGCGCTAGGGGATGAGCAGTTCTTC	CANSLDRSALGDEQFF
.	TRBV14	TRBJ1-6	16	.	TGTGCCAGCAGTCAAGGGGTCGTGAGGTTTAATTCATCCCTCCACTTT	CASSQGVVRFNSSLHF
.	TRBV6-6	TRBJ2-3	15	.	TGTGCCAGCAGTATCGACCTAGGGGGTACAGATACGCAGTATTTT	CASSIDLGGTDTQYF
.	TRBV12-3/TRBV12-4	TRBJ1-5	14	.	TGTGCCATCAATCGGTTTGGAGGAAATCAGCCCCAGCATTTT	CAINRFGGNQPQHF
.	TRBV6-2/TRBV6-3	TRBJ1-2	13	.	TGTGCCAGCAGTTATCTAGACAAAGGCAGCTACACCTTC	CASSYLDKGSYTF
TRBD1	TRBV4-1	TRBJ2-7	15	.	TGCGCCAGCAGTCCGCCGGACAGGCTCTCCTACCAGCAGTACTTC	CASSPPDRLSYQQYF
.	TRBV29-1	TRBJ2-5	14	.	TGCATCGTCAAGGGGCTAGCCGGGGGGCAGACCCAGTACTTC	CIVKGLAGGQTQYF
.	TRBV4-1	TRBJ2-1	15	many	TGCGCCAGCAGCCCAGTTGGGGGAGGCGGCAATGAGCAGTTCTTC	CASSPVGGGGNEQFF
TRBD2	TRBV2	TRBJ2-7	15	few	TGTGCCAGCAGTGTGGGACTAGCGGGAGTAAGCGAGCAGTACTTC	CASSVGLAGVSEQYF
.	TRBV7-9	TRBJ2-7	14	.	TGTGCCAGCAGCATAGGGAGCACCGGGGACGAGCAGTACTTC	CASSIGSTGDEQYF
TRBD1	TRBV4-2	TRBJ1-6	20	.	TGTGCCAGCAGACACGCCTGGACAGGGGCTGCGAGCTCCTATAATTCACCCCTCCACTTT	CASRHAWTGAASSYNSPLHF
.	TRBV5-6	TRBJ2-1	13	few	TGTGCCAGCACCGGAGGAGCGAACAATGAACAGTTCTTC	CASTGGANNEQFF
.	TRBV4-1	TRBJ2-2	13	.	TGCGCCAGCAGCCACGCCGTAGCCGGAGAGGTGTTTTTT	CASSHAVAGEVFF
TRBD1	TRBV29-1	TRBJ2-1	15	.	TGCTACGTTGAAGTAGGAGGAAGGGGGCAGTGTGAGCACTTCTTC	CYVEVGGRGQCEHFF
.	TRBV6-1	TRBJ2-3	15	few	TGTGCCAGCAGAGTTAGGGGCCAGACTACAGATACCCAGTATTTT	CASRVRGQTTDTQYF
.	TRBV28	TRBJ1-2	15	.	TGTGCTAGCAGACTACCCGCGACTGGGGGGAGGGGCTACACCTTC	CASRLPATGGRGYTF
.	TRBV11-2	TRBJ2-5	15	few	TGTGCCAACAGCCCCGTCGGGCTAGTCCCAGTGACCCAATACTTC	CANSPVGLVPVTQYF
.	TRBV12-3/TRBV12-4	TRBJ2-2	14	.	TGTGCCAACATGGAGACAGCGAACACCGGGAGTTGTTTTTTT	CANMETANTGSCFF
TRBD1	TRBV28	TRBJ2-1	16	many	TGTGCCAGCAGAACTGAAACAGGGGGCTCCTACAATGAGCAGTTCTTC	CASRTETGGSYNEQFF
.	TRBV11-3	TRBJ2-4	17	.	TGTGCTAGCAGCTTAGGCGTACCGGGACTCACCCACAATGATCAGTACTTC	CASSLGVPGLTHNDQYF
TRBD2	TRBV11-1	TRBJ2-5	15	once	TGTGCCAGCACCGTCAAAGGACTAGCGGGAGAGAACCAGTACTTC	CASTVKGLAGENQYF
TRBD1	TRBV14	TRBJ2-7	15	.	TGTGGCAGCAGCCGACCGGGACAGGGCACCTACGAGCAGTACTTC	CGSSRPGQGTYEQYF
.	TRBV6-2/TRBV6-3	TRBJ2-7	14	.	TGTACCAGCAAAAGACTACAGAAGGGCTACGAGCTGTACTTC	CTSKRLQKGYELYF
.	TRBV5-1	TRBJ1-2	14	.	TGCGCCAGCAGCTTGGAACACCAAGACTATGGCTATAACTTC	CASSLEHQDYGYNF
.	TRBV12-3/TRBV12-4	TRBJ1-6	13	.	TGTGCCAGCAGTTTGGGGGGGACTTCACCCCTCCACTTT	CASSLGGTSPLHF
.	TRBV4-3	TRBJ1-6	16	.	TGCGCTAGCAGCTCCTGGGACAAGGGAAGGAATTCACCCTTCCACTTT	CASSSWDKGRNSPFHF
.	TRBV10-3	TRBJ2-7	13	.	TGTGCCATCAGTGAGGACCCGGAATACGAACAGTACTTC	CAISEDPEYEQYF
TRBD2	TRBV7-2	TRBJ2-3	18	few	TGTGCCAGCAGCTTAGTCCCCGCGGGAGCGGGAGATGCAGATACGCAGTATTTT	CASSLVPAGAGDADTQYF
.	TRBV6-1	TRBJ2-7	13	.	TGTGGCAGCAGAGTCGAGTCAGACTACGAGCAGTACTTC	CGSRVESDYEQYF
TRBD2	TRBV29-1	TRBJ2-3	14	medium-sized	TGCAGCTTCGTAGCGGGAGGTAGTGGTGATACGCAGTATTTT	CSFVAGGSGDTQYF
TRBD1	TRBV6-1	TRBJ2-7	13	.	TGTGCCGGCAGCGAATGGACAGGAAACGAGCAGTACTTC	CAGSEWTGNEQYF
.	TRBV6-2/TRBV6-3	TRBJ1-5	16	.	TGTGCCAGCAGTCCCCACAGGGTTCTGTGGGATCACCCCCAGCATTTT	CASSPHRVLWDHPQHF
TRBD2	TRBV7-2	TRBJ2-1	17	.	TGTGCCATCAGCCGGAGGGAGGGGAGCGGAGACTACAATGAGCAGTTCTTC	CAISRREGSGDYNEQFF
.	TRBV11-2	TRBJ2-3	14	.	TGTGCCAGCAACCCTCCGGGCCGGGCAGATACGCACTATTTT	CASNPPGRADTHYF
.	TRBV11-1	TRBJ2-7	13	.	TGTGCCAGCAGCCTGGGGCTAGCGAGGGAGCTGTATTTC	CASSLGLARELYF
.	TRBV7-9	TRBJ1-1	16	once	TGTGCCAGCAGCTTAGTAGGGGGTCTCCCAGGGTCTGAAGCTTTCTTT	CASSLVGGLPGSEAFF
.	TRBV28	TRBJ2-7	15	.	TGTGCCAGTAGTCCCACCGACCGGGCAGATTGCGAGCAGTACTTC	CASSPTDRADCEQYF